This T cell receptor (beta chain) was captured by sequencing in a study of cytomegalovirus exposure and HLA in healthy donors. Germline V gene data show CDR1 as SEHNR and CDR2 as FQNEAQ (reference sequence). The ends were cut back, 1 base at V and 0 bases at J, with 4 bases in the middle. The CDR3 runs 14 residues. The study ran its PCR with 60 Vbeta and 13 Jbeta primers. Authors' methods: Unique TCR beta chains numbered around 80 million in a later analysis, with about 9.9 million shared. Only in-frame clones appear in the TCRdb table, and some are missing; sequencing was by immunoSEQ multiplex PCR. V and J calls and clone size are given by that table; D and trimming were obtained from the DNA. The table includes around 150,000 clones, around four fifths detected once. With regard to this clone: Its antigen is not known.

Study outcomes and limitations: For TCR beta chains, V- and J-gene trimming was later linked to a missense DCLRE1C variant. Cytomegalovirus status, reportedly, was diagnosed with high specificity and sensitivity by the classifier. For presence/absence analyses, sequencing depth was assumed to be roughly uniform across donors.

The rearrangement joins TRBV7-9 to TRBJ2-1; no definite D call. What was sequenced was PBMCs. The receptor's source is a boy between 2 and 10 years old in good health and CMV-seronegative. CDR3 in amino acids: CASSLVHSYNEQFF. CDR3 in DNA: TGTGCCAGCAGCTTAGTTCACTCCTACAATGAGCAGTTCTTC.